This passage covers 22 T cell receptor beta chains from one sample sequenced in a study of blood T cell repertoires in COVID-19. The table came from immunoSEQ multiplex PCR; TCRdb's copy has only in-frame clones and leaves some out. Here the sample spans fewer than 110,000 clones, roughly nine tenths being singletons. The sample consisted of peripheral blood. The source of these receptors is a human donor in a cohort sampled during active COVID-19.

The V gene is TRBV15, the J gene TRBJ2-5; TRBD2 might be the D (6 bases). The CDR3 covers 18 residues. Germline V CDR1 and CDR2: LNHNV, YYDKDF (reference sequence). V was pared by 0 bases and J by 13 bases, with 30 bases between. CDR3 protein: CATSRDILPLAVAGSAYF. CDR3 coding DNA: TGTGCCACCAGCAGAGACATTCTCCCACTAGCCGTCGCGGGGTCGGCGTACTTC.

The gene calls are TRBV28 and TRBJ2-7, with D possibly matching TRBD2 (6 bases). Looked up from germline, CDR1 is MDHEN and CDR2 is SYDVKM. This CDR3 comprises 12 residues. V was cut by 10 bases and J by 6 bases, with 16 bases left in between. Written as DNA, the CDR3 is TGTGCCACCTCAAACTTGGGAGGCGAGCAGTACTTC. Protein product: CATSNLGGEQYF.

The V and J genes are TRBV3-1 (or the pseudogene TRBV3-2) and TRBJ1-2; 7 bases map to TRBD1. Germline loops: CDR1 LGHDT, CDR2 YNNKEL (reference sequence). This CDR3 is 15 amino acids long. Germline trimming cut 6 bases from V and 8 bases from J; bases unmatched to any gene: 15. For the CDR3, the DNA is TGTGCCAGCAGACGAGGGACAGCGGACTTCTGGGGCTACACCTTC. Its protein product is CASRRGTADFWGYTF.

The CDR3 spells CASSLLDSGSTDTQYF. The CDR3 coding sequence is TGTGCCAGCAGCTTACTGGATAGCGGGAGCACAGATACGCAGTATTTT. The gene calls are TRBV11-2 and TRBJ2-3, with 7 bases lining up with TRBD2. Germline V lookup: CDR1 SGHAT, CDR2 FQNNGV. The CDR3 has 16 residues. Trimming removed 2 bases from V and 0 bases from J; junction bases left unmatched: 5.

The rearrangement uses TRBV4-2 and TRBJ1-4, with a tentative D call TRBD1 (6 bases). The germline V gene encodes CDR1 LGHNA and CDR2 YNFKEQ. This CDR3 spans 18 amino acids. V lost 0 bases and J lost 5, with 19 bases in between. CDR3 amino acids: CASSQDIIRGRGNEKLFF. In DNA form, the CDR3 reads TGTGCCAGCAGCCAAGATATTATTCGGGGGAGGGGGAATGAAAAACTGTTTTTT.

The V gene is TRBV9, the J gene TRBJ2-2; 7 bases align to TRBD1. Germline V gene sequence: CDR1 SGDLS, CDR2 YYNGEE. The CDR3 is 14 amino acids. V shed 2 bases and J 3 bases; nucleotides not matched to a gene: 1. CDR3 protein: CASSVGTDTGELFF. The CDR3 DNA is TGTGCCAGCAGCGTGGGGACAGACACCGGGGAGCTGTTTTTT.

The chain employs TRBV3-1 (or the pseudogene TRBV3-2) and TRBJ1-5; TRBD1 is a possible D gene (6 bases). The CDR3 consists of 14 residues. V was pared by 4 bases and J by 7 bases, with 14 bases between. Germline CDR1 LGHDT, CDR2 YNNKEL (reference sequence). CDR3 sequence reads: CASSPRGGGQPQHF. In DNA form, the CDR3 reads TGTGCCAGCAGCCCAAGGGGGGGAGGGCAGCCCCAGCATTTT.

This rearrangement joins TRBV4-2 to TRBJ2-1, with 8 bases fitting TRBD2. Germline V gives CDR1 LGHNA, CDR2 YNFKEQ. The V segment lost 0 bases and the J segment 3 bases; nucleotides outside the gene matches: 7. CDR3 length: 17 residues. The CDR3 DNA sequence: TGTGCCAGCAGCCAAGATTTTAGCGGGGATAACTACAATGAGCAGTTCTTC. Translated: CASSQDFSGDNYNEQFF.

V gene TRBV7-9 combines with J gene TRBJ2-7, with a weak D call TRBD1 (6 bases). The V end was cut by 5 bases, the J end by 4 bases, with 21 bases between. This CDR3 has 16 amino acids. Germline CDR1 SEHNR, CDR2 FQNEAQ (reference sequence). The CDR3 loop reads CASSQEHREPLYEQYF. The CDR3 DNA reads as TGTGCCAGCAGCCAAGAGCACAGGGAACCTTTGTACGAGCAGTACTTC. The variable domain in full, with the rest retrieved from reference TRBV7-9 and TRBJ2-7, is DTGVSQNPRHKITKRGQNVTFRCDPISEHNRLYWYRQTLGQGPEFLTYFQNEAQLEKSRLLSDRFSAERPKGSFSTLEIQRTEQGDSAMYLCASSQEHREPLYEQYFGPGTRLTVT.

V and J are TRBV3-1 (or the pseudogene TRBV3-2) and TRBJ2-3; weak D call: TRBD2 (5 bases). The V and J ends lost 1 base and 1 base respectively, with 15 bases between them. Germline loops: CDR1 LGHDT, CDR2 YNNKEL (reference sequence). This CDR3 is built from 17 residues. The CDR3 loop is CASSQGSARRGTDTQYF. Written as DNA, the CDR3 is TGTGCCAGCAGCCAAGGCAGCGCCCGGCGGGGCACAGATACGCAGTATTTT.

V usage is TRBV9 and J usage is TRBJ1-1; D might be TRBD1 (5 bases). There are 15 residues in the CDR3. Germline-derived CDR1 and CDR2 are SGDLS and YYNGEE. The ends were cut back, 0 bases at V and 1 base at J, with 10 bases in the middle. The CDR3 loop reads CASSVVPGRNTEAFF. DNA of the CDR3: TGTGCCAGCAGCGTAGTACCAGGGCGGAACACTGAAGCTTTCTTT.

V usage is TRBV3-1 (or the pseudogene TRBV3-2) and J usage is TRBJ2-5; 9 nucleotides match TRBD2. Looked up from germline, CDR1 is LGHDT and CDR2 is YNNKEL (reference sequence). The CDR3 contains 16 residues. The V and J ends lost 2 bases and 1 base, in that order; junction bases with no gene match: 5. CDR3 sequence (DNA): TGTGCCAGCAGCCAATCGGGCGGGGGGGCCCAAGAGACCCAGTACTTC. Protein sequence: CASSQSGGGAQETQYF.

The chain is built from TRBV28 and TRBJ1-5; 7 positions agree with TRBD1. V trimming: 1 base; J trimming: 2 bases; junction bases outside the gene matches: 5. CDR1 and CDR2 from the germline V gene are MDHEN and SYDVKM. The CDR3 length is 16 residues. Here the CDR3 reads CASSLYRGIGNQPQHF. The CDR3 DNA reads TGTGCCAGCAGTTTATACAGGGGAATAGGCAATCAGCCCCAGCATTTT.

The CDR3: CATRTGGDTGELFF. CDR3 coding DNA: TGTGCCACCAGGACAGGGGGCGACACCGGGGAGCTGTTTTTT. The chain couples TRBV24-1 to TRBJ2-2; 10 nucleotides align to TRBD1. The V gene end was trimmed by 7 bases and the J gene end by 3 bases; junction bases not matched to a gene: 1. Looked up from germline, CDR1 is KGHDR and CDR2 is SFDVKD. This CDR3 is built from 14 residues.

This clone has just a few counts. The CDR3 nucleotides are TGTGCCGGGAGGGCCTATTTTCGAAATTCACCCCTCCACTTT. Translation gives CAGRAYFRNSPLHF. The chain uses TRBV2 and TRBJ1-6; D uncertain. The CDR3 extends over 14 amino acids. Germline V CDR1 and CDR2: SNHLY, FYNNEI. Trimming left V 11 bases short and J 7 bases short, with 18 bases between.

V is TRBV19 and J is TRBJ1-1; 8 positions agree with TRBD1. The CDR3 runs 15 residues. Trimming cost V 8 bases and J 0 bases; bases outside gene matches: 8. Germline values: CDR1 LNHDA, CDR2 SQIVND (reference sequence). The CDR3 DNA reads TGTGCCAGTGAAGGACAGGGAACAATGAACACTGAAGCTTTCTTT. This encodes CASEGQGTMNTEAFF.

V is TRBV5-1 and J is TRBJ1-1, with D perhaps TRBD1 (5 bases). Germline values: CDR1 SGHRS, CDR2 YFSETQ. V gave up 5 bases and J gave up 0 bases, with 11 bases separating them. The CDR3 contains 14 residues. This chain's CDR3 is CASRDQGMNTEAFF. The CDR3 DNA reads as TGCGCCAGCAGGGATCAGGGTATGAACACTGAAGCTTTCTTT.

The sample holds one count of this clone. The chain couples TRBV27 to TRBJ1-6; tentative D call: TRBD1 (6 bases). Germline V gives CDR1 MNHEY, CDR2 SMNVEV (reference sequence). The CDR3 contains 14 residues. With 2 bases removed from V and 10 bases from J, the gap between germline ends came to 12 bases. The CDR3 region is CASSLRGLGSPLHF. Here the CDR3 DNA reads TGTGCCAGCAGTTTAAGGGGGTTAGGGTCACCCCTCCACTTT.

The V gene is TRBV29-1, the J gene TRBJ2-3, with no clear D. Germline CDR1 is SQVTM and CDR2 is ANQGSEA. Trimming took off 5 bases at V and 5 bases at J, with 11 bases between the two ends. This CDR3 spans 12 amino acids. CDR3 protein: CSVSQPGDTQYF. The CDR3 DNA reads as TGCAGCGTTTCCCAACCCGGAGATACGCAGTATTTT.

For the CDR3, the DNA is TGTGCCAGCAGTAGACAGGGGATGACGAATTCACCCCTCCACTTT. Encoded protein: CASSRQGMTNSPLHF. V gene TRBV6-5 combines with J gene TRBJ1-6; 8 bases align to TRBD1. J gave up 7 bases and V 5 bases, and 7 bases lay outside the gene matches. This CDR3 has 15 amino acids. The germline CDR1 and CDR2 sequences are MNHEY and SVGAGI.

CDR3 residues: CASSLVRGWQPQHF. DNA of the CDR3: TGTGCCAGCAGTTTGGTCAGGGGATGGCAGCCCCAGCATTTT. The chain uses TRBV28 and TRBJ1-5, with D perhaps matching TRBD1 (6 bases). V was shortened by 3 bases and J by 7 bases, with 13 bases between the two germline ends. This CDR3 is built from 14 residues. Germline-derived CDR1 and CDR2 are MDHEN and SYDVKM.

This clone was recorded a few times. V and J are TRBV3-1 (or the pseudogene TRBV3-2) and TRBJ2-1; 8 nucleotides agree with TRBD2. Germline trimming cut 1 base from V and 7 bases from J; bases unmatched to any gene: 6. The CDR3 contains 15 residues. CDR1 and CDR2 (germline): LGHDT, YNNKEL (reference sequence). For the CDR3, the DNA is TGTGCCAGCAGCCAAGCGGGAGGGCCGGGGAATGAGCAGTTCTTC. It translates to CASSQAGGPGNEQFF.